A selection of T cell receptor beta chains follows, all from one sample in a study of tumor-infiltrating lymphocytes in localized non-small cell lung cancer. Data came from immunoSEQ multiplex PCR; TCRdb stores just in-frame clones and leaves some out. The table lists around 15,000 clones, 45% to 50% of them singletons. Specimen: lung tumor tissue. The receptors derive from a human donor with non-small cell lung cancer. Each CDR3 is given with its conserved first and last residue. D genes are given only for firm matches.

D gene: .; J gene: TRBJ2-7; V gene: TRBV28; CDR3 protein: CASSDRGLSSYEQYF
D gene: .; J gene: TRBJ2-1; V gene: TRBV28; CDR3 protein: CASSLGGASSVGEQFF
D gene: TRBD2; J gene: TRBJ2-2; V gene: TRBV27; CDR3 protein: CASSFPGNSGGSTGELFF
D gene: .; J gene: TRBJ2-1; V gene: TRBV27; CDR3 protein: CASSLESVHNEQFF
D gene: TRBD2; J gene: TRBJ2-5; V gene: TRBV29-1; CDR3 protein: CSVSGGAGGETQYF
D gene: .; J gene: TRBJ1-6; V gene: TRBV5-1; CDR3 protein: CASSHALALGSPLHF
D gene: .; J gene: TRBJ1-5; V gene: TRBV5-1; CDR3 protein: CASSQGGDGQPQHF
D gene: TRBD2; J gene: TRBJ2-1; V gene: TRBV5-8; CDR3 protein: CASSIGLAYNEQFF
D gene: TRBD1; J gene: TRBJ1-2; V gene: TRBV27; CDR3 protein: CASSPGQGMVYGYTF
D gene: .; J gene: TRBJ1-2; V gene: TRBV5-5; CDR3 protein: CASNAGPNGYTF
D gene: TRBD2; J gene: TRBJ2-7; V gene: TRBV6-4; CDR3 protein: CASRETSGVYEQYF
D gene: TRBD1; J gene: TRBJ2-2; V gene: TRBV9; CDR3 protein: CASSVGGWTGNTGELFF
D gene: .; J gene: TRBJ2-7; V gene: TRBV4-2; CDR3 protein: CASSQDWVRANEQYF
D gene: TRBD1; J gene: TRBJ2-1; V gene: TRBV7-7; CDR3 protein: CASSRDRDIGEQFF
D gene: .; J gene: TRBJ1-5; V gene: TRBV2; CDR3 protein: CASRDRLQGNSNQPQHF